This paragraph covers one T cell receptor (beta chain) sequence. This sample was taken from a study of blood T cell repertoires in COVID-19. Germline values: CDR1 SNHLY, CDR2 FYNNEI. The CDR3 length is 12 residues. Trimming removed 7 bases from V and 5 bases from J, with 9 bases in between. Here immunoSEQ multiplex PCR was the method, and the copy in TCRdb shows in-frame clones only, minus some. The profile covers 150,000 to 180,000 clones, with about 85% appearing a single time and 8.3% taken by the ten largest. The chain joins TRBV2 to TRBJ2-4; D is unresolved. This receptor was obtained from a woman in her fifties or sixties with COVID-19, enrolled during active disease. Sequenced sample: peripheral blood. The CDR3 DNA reads as TGTGCCAGCACACGACTTGAAAACATTCAGTACTTC. It translates to CASTRLENIQYF.